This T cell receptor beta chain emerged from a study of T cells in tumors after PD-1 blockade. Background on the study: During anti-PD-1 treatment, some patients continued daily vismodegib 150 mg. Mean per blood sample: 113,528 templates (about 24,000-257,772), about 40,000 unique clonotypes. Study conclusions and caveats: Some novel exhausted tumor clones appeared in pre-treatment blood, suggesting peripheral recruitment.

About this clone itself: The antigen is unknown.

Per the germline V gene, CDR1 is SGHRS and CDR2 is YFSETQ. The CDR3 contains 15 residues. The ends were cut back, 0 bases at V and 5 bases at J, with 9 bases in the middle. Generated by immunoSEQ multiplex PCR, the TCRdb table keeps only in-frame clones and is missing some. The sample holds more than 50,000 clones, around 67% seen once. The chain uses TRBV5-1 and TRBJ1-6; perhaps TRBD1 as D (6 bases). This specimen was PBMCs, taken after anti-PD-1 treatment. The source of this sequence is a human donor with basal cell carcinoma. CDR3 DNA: TGCGCCAGCAGCTTGGAGGGGGGTAATAATTCACCCCTCCACTTT. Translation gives CASSLEGGNNSPLHF.